This section outlines one TCR beta chain sequence together with its context. The sample originates from a study of blood T cell repertoires in COVID-19. The CDR3 has 16 residues. With V trimmed by 0 bases and J by 8 bases, 4 bases remained unmatched. In germline, CDR1 is SGDLS, CDR2 YYNGEE. In the original processing: Amplification with reference gene primers provided the estimates of nucleated cell counts. Assay: immunoSEQ multiplex PCR; the TCRdb copy retains only in-frame clones and omits some. The DNA gave D and trimming, while V, J and clone size come from that table. The data show 120,000 to 150,000 clones, about 91% seen once.

Sequencing input: peripheral blood. The chain couples TRBV9 to TRBJ2-1; 14 bases are a match to TRBD2. This receptor was obtained from a human donor in a cohort sampled during active COVID-19. Written as DNA, the CDR3 is TGTGCCAGCAGCGTAGAGGTGACTAGCGGGGGGGATGAGCAGTTCTTC. As protein: CASSVEVTSGGDEQFF.